A selection of T cell receptor beta chains follows, all from one sample in a study of radiation and T cells in renal cell carcinoma. This table comes from immunoSEQ multiplex PCR, and its TCRdb copy is limited to in-frame clones, with some not included. Here the sample spans about 140,000 clones, less than 90% being singletons. The sample here was blood, taken from a patient whose treatment included radiotherapy and nephrectomy. The source is a woman aged 45-60 years with renal cell carcinoma. Both conserved end residues are part of each CDR3. D genes are given only for firm matches. Size is omitted from some rows. Given values are once, few, many or a class for expanded clones.

j_gene | abundance | d_gene | v_gene | CDR3aa | CDR3nt
TRBJ2-7 | . | . | TRBV25-1 | CASSPSSYEQYF | TGTGCCAGCAGTCCGAGCTCCTACGAGCAGTACTTC
TRBJ2-5 | . | . | TRBV5-4 | CASSLGTAKETQYF | TGTGCCAGCAGCTTGGGGACAGCAAAAGAGACCCAGTACTTC
TRBJ2-5 | . | TRBD2 | TRBV6-5 | CASSYSTSVSETQYF | TGTGCCAGCAGTTATTCGACTAGCGTCAGCGAGACCCAGTACTTC
TRBJ2-5 | . | TRBD2 | TRBV5-4 | CASSLAGGFWRGTQETQYF | TGTGCCAGCAGCTTGGCGGGTGGGTTTTGGCGGGGGACCCAAGAGACCCAGTACTTC
TRBJ1-2 | few | . | TRBV6-6 | CASSTPDYGYTF | TGTGCCAGCAGTACACCGGACTATGGCTACACCTTC
TRBJ2-5 | . | . | TRBV15 | CATSRQPTLRSLETQYF | TGTGCCACCAGCAGACAGCCGACTTTAAGGAGTTTAGAGACCCAGTACTTC
TRBJ2-1 | . | TRBD2 | TRBV9 | CASSVDGRAPNEQFF | TGTGCCAGCAGCGTAGATGGGAGGGCCCCCAATGAGCAGTTCTTC
TRBJ2-2 | . | . | TRBV25-1 | CASSRRGDTGELFF | TGTGCCAGCAGTCGCAGGGGCGACACCGGGGAGCTGTTTTTT
TRBJ1-5 | few | . | TRBV10-3 | CAISARGDQPQHF | TGTGCCATCAGTGCCCGGGGGGACCAGCCCCAGCATTTT
TRBJ2-7 | . | . | TRBV5-1 | CASSAGPQKSEQYF | TGCGCCAGCAGCGCGGGACCACAAAAGAGCGAGCAGTACTTC
TRBJ1-6 | . | . | TRBV19 | CASSGLNSPLHF | TGTGCCAGTAGTGGCCTGAATTCACCCCTCCACTTT
TRBJ2-2 | . | . | TRBV12-1 | CASSFTGLAVGELFF | TGTGCCAGCAGCTTTACGGGACTAGCAGTCGGGGAGCTGTTTTTT
TRBJ1-2 | . | . | TRBV18 | CASSPDRNNYGYTF | TGTGCCAGCTCACCAGACAGAAATAACTATGGCTACACCTTC
TRBJ1-2 | . | . | TRBV19 | CASSISGQVGYGYTF | TGTGCCAGTAGTATTTCCGGGCAAGTAGGCTATGGCTACACCTTC
TRBJ2-2 | few | . | TRBV7-9 | CASSPPRGNTGELFF | TGTGCCAGCAGCCCGCCTCGCGGAAACACCGGGGAGCTGTTTTTT
TRBJ2-5 | . | TRBD2 | TRBV19 | CASSLGLAGGGEETQYF | TGTGCCAGTAGCCTCGGACTAGCGGGAGGTGGGGAAGAGACCCAGTACTTC
TRBJ1-3 | . | . | TRBV4-2 | CASSQDALSGNTIYF | TGTGCCAGCAGCCAAGATGCACTCTCTGGAAACACCATATATTTT
TRBJ1-5 | . | . | TRBV27 | CASSFTYSNQPQHF | TGTGCCAGCAGTTTTACATATAGCAATCAGCCCCAGCATTTT
TRBJ1-1 | . | . | TRBV18 | CASRGSYQGNTEAFF | TGTGCCAGCCGGGGGTCCTATCAGGGAAACACTGAAGCTTTCTTT
TRBJ1-2 | . | . | TRBV30 | CAWSLPRQIYGYTF | TGTGCCTGGAGCCTACCCCGACAGATCTATGGCTACACCTTC
TRBJ2-5 | . | . | TRBV18 | CASSPEAFQETQYF | TGTGCCAGCTCACCTGAGGCTTTCCAAGAGACCCAGTACTTC
TRBJ2-7 | . | . | TRBV9 | CASSVAPGTLSSYEQYF | TGTGCCAGCAGCGTAGCTCCAGGGACGTTAAGCTCCTACGAGCAGTACTTC
TRBJ1-5 | . | . | TRBV27 | CASSFRGYDSNQPQHF | TGTGCCAGCAGTTTTAGAGGGTATGATAGCAATCAGCCCCAGCATTTT
TRBJ1-1 | . | TRBD1 | TRBV19 | CASSNRGTNTEAFF | TGTGCCAGTAGTAACAGGGGGACAAACACTGAAGCTTTCTTT
TRBJ2-5 | . | TRBD1 | TRBV10-2 | CASSEWDRQETQYF | TGCGCCAGCTCCGAGTGGGACAGACAAGAGACCCAGTACTTC
TRBJ1-2 | . | TRBD1 | TRBV27 | CASSLTGGGGYGYTF | TGTGCCAGCAGTTTAACAGGGGGTGGCGGCTATGGCTACACCTTC
TRBJ2-7 | . | . | TRBV25-1 | CASSENYEQYF | TGTGCCAGCAGTGAGAACTACGAGCAGTACTTC
TRBJ2-3 | once | . | TRBV7-3 | CASSLMGLADTQYF | TGTGCCAGCAGCTTAATGGGGCTAGCTGATACGCAGTATTTT
TRBJ2-5 | . | TRBD2 | TRBV27 | CAASLRGEETQYF | TGTGCCGCGTCCCTCCGGGGGGAGGAGACCCAGTACTTC
TRBJ1-5 | . | . | TRBV5-1 | CASSQSGGSNQPQHF | TGCGCCAGCAGTCAGTCCGGCGGGAGCAATCAGCCCCAGCATTTT
TRBJ1-4 | . | . | TRBV14 | CASSPDEGKAEKLFF | TGTGCCAGCAGCCCCGATGAGGGAAAGGCAGAAAAACTGTTTTTT
TRBJ2-3 | . | . | TRBV7-2 | CASSPRRGTDTQYF | TGTGCCAGCAGCCCACGGAGGGGCACAGATACGCAGTATTTT
TRBJ2-7 | . | . | TRBV5-1 | CASSLSRSYEQYF | TGCGCCAGCAGCTTGTCCCGATCCTACGAGCAGTACTTC
TRBJ2-6 | . | . | TRBV5-4 | CASRPGRSGANVLTF | TGTGCCAGCAGACCAGGGCGCTCTGGGGCCAACGTCCTGACTTTC
TRBJ2-3 | . | TRBD1 | TRBV4-2 | CASSQRPQGFLEDTQYF | TGTGCCAGCAGCCAACGCCCACAGGGGTTTTTGGAGGATACGCAGTATTTT
TRBJ2-5 | once | . | TRBV5-1 | CASWTNQETQYF | TGCGCCAGCTGGACCAACCAAGAGACCCAGTACTTC
TRBJ2-1 | . | . | TRBV7-2 | CASSLLGAYAEQFF | TGTGCCAGCAGCTTACTCGGGGCGTACGCTGAGCAGTTCTTC
TRBJ1-2 | . | . | TRBV6-4 | CASRGSRGTSDYGYTF | TGTGCCAGCAGAGGGTCACGGGGCACTTCGGACTATGGCTACACCTTC
TRBJ1-2 | . | . | TRBV14 | CASSPRAGEGYTF | TGTGCCAGCAGCCCCCGAGCGGGGGAAGGCTACACCTTC
TRBJ2-7 | . | TRBD2 | TRBV5-4 | CASSFSLAGGEQYF | TGTGCCAGCAGCTTCAGCCTAGCGGGAGGCGAGCAGTACTTC
TRBJ1-1 | . | . | TRBV7-9 | CASSSGGVNTEAFF | TGTGCCAGCAGCTCGGGAGGAGTGAACACTGAAGCTTTCTTT
TRBJ1-1 | . | TRBD1 | TRBV5-5 | CASSFRSGGVLVTEAFF | TGTGCCAGCAGCTTCAGGTCAGGGGGCGTCCTGGTGACTGAAGCTTTCTTT
TRBJ2-2 | once | TRBD2 | TRBV9 | CASSVRRGGFTGELFF | TGTGCCAGCAGCGTAAGGCGGGGGGGATTCACCGGGGAGCTGTTTTTT
TRBJ2-7 | . | . | TRBV5-4 | CASSDQYEQYF | TGTGCCAGCAGCGACCAATACGAGCAGTACTTC
TRBJ1-6 | . | TRBD1 | TRBV19 | CASRRRQGADSPLHF | TGTGCCAGTAGGAGGAGACAGGGGGCTGATTCACCCCTCCACTTT
TRBJ2-7 | . | . | TRBV28 | CASIPYEQYF | TGTGCCAGCATCCCCTACGAGCAGTACTTC
TRBJ1-1 | . | . | TRBV7-2 | CASSSLSGTEAFF | TGTGCCAGCAGCTCTCTCTCCGGGACAGAAGCTTTCTTT
TRBJ2-7 | . | . | TRBV28 | CASRRGRSYEQYF | TGTGCCAGCAGGAGGGGCCGTTCCTACGAGCAGTACTTC
TRBJ1-5 | once | TRBD1 | TRBV9 | CASSVVGDRDEPQHF | TGTGCCAGCAGCGTAGTTGGGGACAGGGACGAGCCCCAGCATTTT
TRBJ2-7 | . | TRBD2 | TRBV2 | CARGTSGRGQQYF | TGTGCCAGGGGGACTAGCGGTAGAGGCCAGCAGTACTTC